A selection of T cell receptor beta chains follows, all from one sample in a study of OX40 agonist ivuxolimab in advanced cancers. Sequenced by immunoSEQ multiplex PCR; TCRdb stores in-frame clones only, minus some. The sample has approximately 47,000 clones, over 85% seen once. This specimen consisted of CD4+ or CD8+ T cells sorted from blood, obtained in a trial of the OX40 agonist ivuxolimab. The receptors here all came from an adult with an advanced solid tumor such as melanoma, head and neck, liver or kidney cancer. The CDR3 runs from the conserved cysteine through the conserved F or W. The order of the fields is V gene, J gene, CDR3 protein.

TRBV28,TRBJ2-1,CASSPRDGITYNEQFF
TRBV5-4,TRBJ2-7,CASSASDSGGPYEQYF
TRBV10-3,TRBJ2-7,CAISESEGASYEQYF
TRBV7-2,TRBJ2-5,CASSFDRVRIGETQYF
TRBV7-8,TRBJ1-1,CASAGAQGTEAFF
TRBV6-5,TRBJ2-1,CASSYEDANNEQFF
TRBV6-1,TRBJ2-1,CASTNGGSSYNEQFF
TRBV6-5,TRBJ1-1,CASSESLGSTEAFF
TRBV18,TRBJ2-7,CASPSPASSYEQYF
TRBV11-2,TRBJ2-7,CASSLEGGSGYEQYF
TRBV5-6,TRBJ2-7,CASSLIPGENEQYF
TRBV7-9,TRBJ2-3,CASSLASGDADTQYF
TRBV28,TRBJ2-5,CASSLNPGGSSTQYF
TRBV27,TRBJ1-1,CASSTGQLTEAFF
TRBV20-1,TRBJ2-1,CSEGLNNEQFF
TRBV2,TRBJ2-3,CASRVRGTDTQYF
TRBV4-1,TRBJ1-1,CASSPGLTGGGRVNTEAFF
TRBV28,TRBJ1-3,CASRDTGASGNTIYF
TRBV7-6,TRBJ1-5,CASSLGVHQPQHF
TRBV19,TRBJ1-4,CASSGTGYEKLFF
TRBV19,TRBJ2-3,CASRDRLTDTQYF
TRBV19,TRBJ1-2,CASSVQGPMDGYTF
TRBV28,TRBJ2-2,CASSSATGELFF
TRBV29-1,TRBJ2-1,CSVPAADNEQFF
TRBV4-3,TRBJ1-2,CASSQEASTQRNGYTF
TRBV11-1,TRBJ2-7,CASSLVRSGDYEQYF
TRBV7-9,TRBJ2-7,CASSPGGQGSYEQYF
TRBV7-9,TRBJ2-3,CASSLSGQGFTDTQYF
TRBV5-4,TRBJ1-1,CASRAGDDAFF
TRBV7-9,TRBJ2-7,CASSPVGTGYEQYF
TRBV7-2,TRBJ2-7,CASSFSSGLHYEQYF
TRBV19,TRBJ2-7,CASSIDSGVEYF
TRBV7-8,TRBJ2-7,CATSQGGPFYEQYF
TRBV28,TRBJ2-7,CASSFQGTNVEQYF
TRBV2,TRBJ1-5,CASGRGLGQPQHF
TRBV5-4,TRBJ2-7,CASSWGAYEQYF
TRBV27,TRBJ2-7,CASSFLRDGNYEQYF
TRBV7-9,TRBJ1-2,CASSPLMGGAYGYTF
TRBV6-1,TRBJ2-7,CASSPWELRHEQYF
TRBV6-5,TRBJ1-2,CASRVLYDRGEGYTF
TRBV10-3,TRBJ2-7,CAISDPLWAGEQYF
TRBV30,TRBJ2-7,CAWSDGRAHLLDEQYF
TRBV19,TRBJ1-1,CASSMVGGTEAFF
TRBV27,TRBJ1-1,CASSLSGFLRMNTEAFF
TRBV4-1,TRBJ2-3,CASSQASVDTQYF
TRBV7-9,TRBJ2-3,CASSFLDTQYF
TRBV6-1,TRBJ1-2,CASPKGPPNYGYTF
TRBV27,TRBJ2-1,CASSPLGTSGVSNEQFF
TRBV4-3,TRBJ2-5,CASSQVAGGLETQYF
TRBV7-9,TRBJ1-5,CASSLVSLQGLNQPQHF
TRBV4-3,TRBJ2-1,CASSQEAGGYNEQFF
TRBV5-6,TRBJ2-1,CASSLGPSYNEQFF
TRBV2,TRBJ1-5,CASSTGLNQPQHF
TRBV28,TRBJ1-5,CASSEFHNQPQHF
TRBV27,TRBJ2-3,CASSLLAGQGTDTQYF
TRBV6-5,TRBJ2-1,CASSYFGGANEQFF
TRBV28,TRBJ2-7,CASRLGSSYEQYF
TRBV11-2,TRBJ1-2,CASSLVGNYGYTF
TRBV7-9,TRBJ2-5,CASSERTSKETQYF
TRBV29-1,TRBJ1-2,CSVELQGVGGYTF